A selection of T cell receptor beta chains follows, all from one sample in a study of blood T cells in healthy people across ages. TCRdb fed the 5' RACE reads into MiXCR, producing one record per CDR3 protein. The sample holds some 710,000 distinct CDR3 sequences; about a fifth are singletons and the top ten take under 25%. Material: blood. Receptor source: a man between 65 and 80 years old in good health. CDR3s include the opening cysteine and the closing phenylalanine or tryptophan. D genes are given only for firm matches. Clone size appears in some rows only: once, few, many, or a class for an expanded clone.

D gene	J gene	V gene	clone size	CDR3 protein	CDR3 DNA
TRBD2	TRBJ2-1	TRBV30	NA	CAWSVLAGVYNEQFF	TGTGCCTGGAGTGTACTAGCGGGAGTGTACAATGAGCAGTTCTTC
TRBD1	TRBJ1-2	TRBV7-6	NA	CASSSTDRDNYGYAF	TGTGCCAGCAGCTCAACAGACAGGGATAACTATGGCTACGCCTTC
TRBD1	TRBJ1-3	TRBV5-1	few	CASSLGDSRRNTIYF	TGCGCCAGCAGCTTGGGGGACAGTCGAAGAAACACCATATATTTT
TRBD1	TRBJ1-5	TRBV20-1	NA	CSAKTGGGQPQHF	TGCAGTGCAAAAACAGGGGGCGGTCAGCCCCAGCATTTT
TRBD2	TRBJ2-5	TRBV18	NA	CASSPPSGGNQETQYF	TGTGCCAGCTCACCTCCTAGCGGGGGAAACCAAGAGACCCAGTACTTC
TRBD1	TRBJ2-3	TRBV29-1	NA	CSAGTAHTDTQYF	TGCAGCGCCGGGACAGCGCATACAGATACGCAGTATTTT
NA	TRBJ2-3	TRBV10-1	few	CASSETGRDTQYF	TGCGCCAGCAGTGAAACAGGGAGGGATACGCAGTATTTT
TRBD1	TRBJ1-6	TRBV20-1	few	CSAKTGTDSPLHF	TGCAGTGCTAAGACAGGGACAGATTCACCCCTCCACTTT
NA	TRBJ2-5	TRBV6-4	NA	CASILTGSRETQYF	TGTGCCAGCATTTTAACGGGCTCCCGAGAGACCCAGTACTTC
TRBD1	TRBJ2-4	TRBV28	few	CASSFMAGTERNRGKNIQYF	TGTGCCAGCAGTTTTATGGCTGGGACAGAAAGAAATCGGGGCAAAAACATTCAGTACTTC
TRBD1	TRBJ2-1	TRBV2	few	CASTRDRSADEQFF	TGTGCCAGCACCCGGGACAGGTCCGCGGATGAGCAGTTCTTC
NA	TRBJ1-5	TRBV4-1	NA	CASSQDWVDREPQHF	TGCGCCAGCAGCCAAGATTGGGTGGACCGAGAGCCCCAGCATTTT
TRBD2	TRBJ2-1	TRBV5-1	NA	CASSPGGAGGYNEQFF	TGCGCCAGCAGCCCCGGGGGTGCGGGAGGGTACAATGAGCAGTTCTTC
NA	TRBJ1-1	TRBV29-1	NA	CSVSWDTEAFF	TGCAGCGTTTCCTGGGACACTGAAGCTTTCTTT
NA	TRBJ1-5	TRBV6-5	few	CASSRQRDQPQHF	TGTGCCAGCAGCCGCCAAAGAGATCAGCCCCAGCATTTT
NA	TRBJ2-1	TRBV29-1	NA	CSVGHTGTNEQFF	TGCAGCGTTGGGCACACAGGAACCAATGAGCAGTTCTTC
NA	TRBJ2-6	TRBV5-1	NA	CASSPTVHSGANVLTF	TGCGCCAGCAGCCCTACCGTCCACTCTGGGGCCAACGTCCTGACTTTC
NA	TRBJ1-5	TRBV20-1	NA	CSARSLGSNQPQHF	TGCAGTGCTAGAAGTCTAGGGAGCAATCAGCCCCAGCATTTT
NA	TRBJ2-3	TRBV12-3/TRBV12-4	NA	CASGEVTGDTQYF	TGTGCCAGCGGGGAAGTGACGGGCGATACGCAGTATTTT
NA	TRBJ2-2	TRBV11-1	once	CASTWGTLYTGELFF	TGTGCCAGTACGTGGGGGACGTTGTACACCGGGGAGCTGTTTTTT
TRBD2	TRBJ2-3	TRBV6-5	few	CASSNPGLAGSTDTQYF	TGTGCCAGCAGCAATCCGGGACTAGCGGGGAGCACAGATACGCAGTATTTT
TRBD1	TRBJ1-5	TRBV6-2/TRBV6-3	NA	CASRRNRDRGSLGQPQHF	TGTGCCAGCAGACGAAACCGGGACAGGGGATCATTGGGTCAGCCCCAGCATTTT
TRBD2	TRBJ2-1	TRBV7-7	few	CASSRAASGRNEQFF	TGTGCCAGCAGCAGAGCGGCTAGCGGGAGAAATGAGCAGTTCTTC
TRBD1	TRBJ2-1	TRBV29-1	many	CSAPTGNYNEQFF	TGCAGCGCTCCGACAGGGAACTACAATGAGCAGTTCTTC
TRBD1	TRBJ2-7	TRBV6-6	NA	CASSPQGLSYGQYF	TGTGCCAGCAGTCCACAGGGGCTCTCCTACGGGCAGTACTTC
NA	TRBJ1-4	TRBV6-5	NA	CASSFSGATNEKLFF	TGTGCCAGCAGTTTTTCAGGGGCAACTAATGAAAAACTGTTTTTT
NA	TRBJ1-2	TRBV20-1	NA	CSAREVQVDGYTF	TGCAGTGCTAGAGAAGTACAGGTCGATGGCTACACCTTC
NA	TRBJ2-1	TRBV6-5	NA	CASTARGGDEQFF	TGTGCCAGCACCGCCCGGGGCGGGGATGAGCAGTTCTTC
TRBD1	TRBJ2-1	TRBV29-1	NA	CSVQQGQGACNEQFF	TGCAGCGTTCAACAAGGACAGGGGGCCTGCAATGAGCAGTTCTTC
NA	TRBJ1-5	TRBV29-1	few	CSVSRGNNQPQHF	TGCAGCGTTTCAAGGGGGAATAATCAGCCCCAGCATTTT
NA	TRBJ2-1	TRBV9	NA	CASSVARGNEQFF	TGTGCCAGCAGCGTAGCGAGGGGCAATGAGCAGTTCTTC
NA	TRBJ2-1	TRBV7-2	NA	CASNRGSGSYNEQFF	TGTGCCAGCAATCGGGGGAGCGGGTCCTACAATGAGCAGTTCTTC
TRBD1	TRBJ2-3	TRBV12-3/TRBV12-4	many	CVTPGQPTDTQYF	TGTGTCACCCCGGGACAGCCCACAGATACGCAGTATTTT
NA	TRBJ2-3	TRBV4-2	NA	CASSQDSEGKGGTDTQYF	TGTGCCAGCAGCCAAGATTCGGAAGGGAAGGGGGGCACAGATACGCAGTATTTT
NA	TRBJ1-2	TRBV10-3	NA	CAISEEFSYGYTF	TGTGCCATCAGTGAGGAGTTTTCTTATGGCTACACCTTC